This T cell receptor (beta chain) came from a study of quantifying T cell responses using KT2 cells. Study details: RNA was reverse transcribed with TCR alpha and beta constant-region primers. Under optimum conditions, T4 ligation efficiency was estimated at more than 8.5%.

This clonotype was counted many times. The sample is PBMC spiked with counted cells of clone KT2. Fixed numbers of PBMC received varying amounts of KT2 cells. Each cDNA got a UMI-containing oligo ligated at its 3' end. An equimolar mix of RC1.1 and RC1.2 primed the beta chain across TRBC1 and TRBC2. Using its own MiXCR run on the UMI-ligation and nested PCR reads, TCRdb lists one record per CDR3 protein. Among tens of thousands of distinct CDR3 sequences listed, about 7.3% were seen once. CDR3 length: 16 residues. This TCR derives from a human donor. This chain joins TRBV21-1 and TRBJ2-5; the tabulated D call, TRBD2, remains unverified against the DNA. TRBV21-1 is listed as a pseudogene. The sample taken for sequencing was PBMCs spiked with cells of the T cell clone KT2. CDR3 DNA sequence: TGTGCCAGCAGCCATAAACCCCTAGCGGGGGGAGAGACCCAGTACTTC. Residues: CASSHKPLAGGETQYF.